The 15 T cell receptor beta chains listed next were all sequenced from one sample in a study of shared clonotypes between healthy human individuals. Sequencing was performed with immunoSEQ multiplex PCR; in TCRdb, only in-frame clones are kept and a portion is missing. In the table there are some 1 million clones, around 76% of which are singletons. The sequenced sample consisted of memory CD4+ T cells sorted from blood. Noted subset: CD45RA-negative fraction. Every receptor here comes from a man aged 18 to 29 in good health.

V usage is TRBV21-1 and J usage is TRBJ2-3; the table calls TRBD2, which could not be checked here. TRBV21-1 is labeled a pseudogene. This CDR3 contains 16 residues. Written as DNA, the CDR3 is TGTGCCAGCAGCAAGGGAATAGCGGAAATCACAGATACGCAGTATTTT. This codes for CASSKGIAEITDTQYF.

The chain links TRBV19 to TRBJ2-6, with 10 bases lining up with TRBD1. J was trimmed by 2 bases and V by 5 bases; bases with no gene match: 0. The germline CDR1 and CDR2 sequences are LNHDA and SQIVND (reference sequence). This CDR3 is built from 15 residues. The CDR3 bases are TGTGCCAGTAGTGGGACAGGGGCTGGGGCCAACGTCCTGACTTTC. Its protein product is CASSGTGAGANVLTF.

This clone was detected once. The rearrangement joins TRBV15 to TRBJ2-6; D remains unclear. Trimming cost V 0 bases and J 2 bases, with 5 bases left between them. CDR1 LNHNV and CDR2 YYDKDF come from the germline V gene (reference sequence). The CDR3 extends over 15 amino acids. The DNA of the CDR3 is TGTGCCACCAGCAGAGATAAAGCTGGGGCCAACGTCCTGACTTTC. Translation: CATSRDKAGANVLTF.

This chain links TRBV5-1 with TRBJ1-1, with unresolved D. CDR1 SGHRS and CDR2 YFSETQ come from the germline V gene. The V end was cut by 0 bases, the J end by 4 bases, with 13 bases between. The CDR3 loop spans 15 amino acids. In DNA form, the CDR3 reads TGCGCCAGCAGCTTGGTGAACTCGGGAGGCACTGAAGCTTTCTTT. This translates into CASSLVNSGGTEAFF.

With regard to this clone: This may be a read error: a much more frequent sequence differs by one nucleotide. Other nucleotide sequences from this sample produce the same CDR3. The rearrangement joins TRBV5-4 to TRBJ2-7; weak D call: TRBD1 (6 bases). Trimming took 3 bases from V and 3 from J, leaving 7 bases between them. The germline V gene encodes CDR1 SGHNT and CDR2 YYREEE (reference sequence). The CDR3 spans 12 residues. As DNA, the CDR3 is TGTGCCAGCAGCTCGGACAGCTACGAGCAGTACTTC. This translates into CASSSDSYEQYF.

The CDR3 spells CASSQGDYYGYTF. CDR3 nucleotides: TGTGCCAGTAGTCAGGGAGACTACTATGGCTACACCTTC. The chain is built from TRBV19 and TRBJ1-2; D might be TRBD1 (5 bases). With 5 bases removed from V and 3 bases from J, the gap between germline ends came to 10 bases. The CDR3 is 13 residues long. In germline, CDR1 is LNHDA, CDR2 SQIVND (reference sequence).

The chain is built from TRBV29-1 and TRBJ2-4; 7 bases match TRBD1. The junction had 5 bases not matched to a gene; V was cut back by 8 bases and J by 4 bases. This CDR3 is 12 amino acids long. Germline V lookup: CDR1 SQVTM, CDR2 ANQGSEA. The CDR3 bases are TGCAGCATACAGGGGTTTAAAAACATTCAGTACTTC. Protein sequence: CSIQGFKNIQYF.

This clone occurred a few times. The chain links TRBV27 to TRBJ2-3; TRBD1 agrees at 9 bases. The V gene end was trimmed by 5 bases and the J gene end by 3 bases; junction bases not matched to a gene: 3. Germline CDR1 and CDR2: MNHEY and SMNVEV (reference sequence). The CDR3 length is 14 residues. The CDR3 DNA reads TGTGCCAGCAGTCGGGACAGGGCTACAGATACGCAGTATTTT. Translated, it gives CASSRDRATDTQYF.

The chain carries TRBV19 and TRBJ2-2; D is possibly TRBD1 or TRBD2 (5 bases each). The ends were cut back, 4 bases at V and 4 bases at J, with 13 bases in the middle. The germline CDR1 and CDR2 sequences are LNHDA and SQIVND (reference sequence). This CDR3 has 15 residues. CDR3 protein: CASSTQTRGTGELFF. The CDR3 DNA is TGTGCCAGTAGTACTCAAACTAGGGGCACCGGGGAGCTGTTTTTT. Combining the CDR3 with reference TRBV19 and TRBJ2-2 gives the whole variable domain DGGITQSPKYLFRKEGQNVTLSCEQNLNHDAMYWYRQDPGQGLRLIYYSQIVNDFQKGDIAEGYSVSREKKESFPLTVTSAQKNPTAFYLCASSTQTRGTGELFFGEGSRLTVL.

The V and J genes are TRBV6-5 and TRBJ2-7; 8 bases agree with TRBD1. Per germline, CDR1 MNHEY and CDR2 SVGAGI. V lost 0 bases to trimming and J lost 1 base; unmatched junction nucleotides: 5. CDR3 size: 16 residues. The CDR3 region has the DNA TGTGCCAGCAGTTACTCGATCACAGGGGGGTCCTACGAGCAGTACTTC. This sequence encodes CASSYSITGGSYEQYF.

The chain is built from TRBV6-1 and TRBJ2-1; TRBD1 is a possible D gene (6 bases). The germline CDR1 and CDR2 sequences are MNHNS and SASEGT. CDR3 length: 17 amino acids. With 1 base removed from V and 0 bases from J, the gap between germline ends came to 13 bases. CDR3 sequence: CASSEVLTGSSYNEQFF. The CDR3 region has the DNA TGTGCCAGCAGTGAAGTTCTGACAGGTAGCTCCTACAATGAGCAGTTCTTC.

J is TRBJ1-1 and V is TRBV6-5; weak D call: TRBD1 (5 bases). Germline-derived CDR1 and CDR2 are MNHEY and SVGAGI. The V gene lost 8 bases and the J gene lost 1 base, with 17 bases spanning the gap. The CDR3 loop spans 15 amino acids. CDR3 region: CASEPFRDSNTEAFF. The CDR3 DNA reads as TGTGCCAGCGAGCCCTTCAGGGACTCGAACACTGAAGCTTTCTTT.

This clone was counted only a few times. The chain joins TRBV5-1 to TRBJ1-1; no definite D call. The germline V gene has CDR1 SGHRS and CDR2 YFSETQ. V was clipped by 4 bases and J by 1 base, with 11 bases between them. The CDR3 spans 14 residues. CDR3 sequence (DNA): TGCGCCAGCAGCACGGCGCAGGCGAACACTGAAGCTTTCTTT. The encoded protein is CASSTAQANTEAFF.

This chain uses TRBV7-5 with TRBJ2-3; TRBD1, the D gene given by the table, was not confirmed from the DNA. TRBV7-5 is labeled a pseudogene. This CDR3 has 17 amino acids. This CDR3 is CARSLPGQGTSTDTQYF. The CDR3 DNA reads TGTGCCAGAAGTTTACCGGGACAGGGGACTAGCACAGATACGCAGTATTTT.

The CDR3 loop reads CASSFAKGELFF. The CDR3 DNA reads TGTGCCAGCAGCTTCGCTAAAGGGGAGCTGTTTTTT. J is TRBJ2-2 and V is TRBV7-2, with unresolved D. The CDR3 runs 12 residues. The ends were cut back, 3 bases at V and 8 bases at J, with 7 bases in the middle. The germline CDR1 and CDR2 sequences are SGHTA and FQGNSA.